The 27 T cell receptor beta chains presented below share a single source sample, sequenced in a study of beta chain features in type 1 diabetes. Study-wide results and caveats: Moderately but significantly shorter TCRB CDR3s were found in Type 1 diabetes patients in all four CD4+ subsets.

What these receptors recognize is not known. Expressed TCRB transcripts were sequenced because the entire RNA isolate underwent reverse transcription. Data came from immunoSEQ multiplex PCR; TCRdb stores just in-frame clones and leaves some out. The sample has about 650,000 clones, around 12% seen once. Material: naive CD4+ T cells from blood. Receptors originate from a man aged 30-40 years with type 1 diabetes.

This clone was found a few times. The chain uses TRBV10-3 and TRBJ1-4; no definite D call. V lost 6 bases and J lost 0, with 11 bases in between. Germline V CDR1 and CDR2: ENHRY, SYGVKD. This CDR3 comprises 15 residues. The CDR3, as DNA: TGTGCCATCAGCCGAAGGAGCTCAACTAATGAAAAACTGTTTTTT. Amino acids: CAISRRSSTNEKLFF.

This chain connects TRBV5-4 to TRBJ1-6; D not certain. Per the germline V gene, CDR1 is SGHNT and CDR2 is YYREEE (reference sequence). This CDR3 region has 16 residues. V shed 1 base and J shed 7 bases, with 15 bases lying between them. The CDR3 loop reads CASSLRFRGGNSPLHF. DNA of the CDR3: TGTGCCAGCAGCTTGAGGTTCCGTGGAGGGAATTCACCCCTCCACTTT.

The genes are TRBV7-2 and TRBJ2-5, with TRBD1 matching 12 bases. The CDR3 has 15 amino acids. The J segment lost 5 bases and the V segment lost 6 bases, leaving 7 bases of the junction unmatched. The germline V gene has CDR1 SGHTA and CDR2 FQGNSA. CDR3 residues: CASRSGTGGFETQYF. For the CDR3, the DNA is TGTGCCAGCAGGTCCGGGACAGGGGGCTTTGAGACCCAGTACTTC.

The chain links TRBV28 to TRBJ1-2; D call uncertain. V was trimmed by 8 bases and J by 2 bases, leaving 12 bases between them. CDR3 length: 13 amino acids. Germline-derived CDR1 and CDR2 are MDHEN and SYDVKM. The CDR3 protein is CASLHPINYGYTF. CDR3 DNA sequence: TGTGCCAGCTTACATCCGATAAACTATGGCTACACCTTC.

In its sample, this clone was seen a few times. The chain employs TRBV6-5 and TRBJ1-2; D possibly corresponds to TRBD1 (6 bases). V shed 2 bases and J shed 7 bases, with 17 bases lying between them. CDR3 length: 15 amino acids. The germline V gene encodes CDR1 MNHEY and CDR2 SVGAGI. CDR3 sequence reads: CASSYLTGPPRGYTF. DNA for the CDR3: TGTGCCAGCAGTTACCTGACAGGCCCACCGCGTGGCTACACCTTC.

This chain connects TRBV2 to TRBJ2-1; 7 bases are a match to TRBD1. The V gene's germline CDR1 is SNHLY and CDR2 FYNNEI. The junction had 4 bases not matched to a gene; V was cut back by 8 bases and J by 6 bases. This CDR3 spans 12 amino acids. The CDR3 region has the DNA TGTGCCAGCTTCTACAGGGGCAATGAGCAGTTCTTC. Protein product: CASFYRGNEQFF. The full variable domain, completed using reference TRBV2 and TRBJ2-1, is EPEVTQTPSHQVTQMGQEVILRCVPISNHLYFYWYRQILGQKVEFLVSFYNNEISEKSEIFDDQFSVERPDGSNFTLKIRSTKLEDSAMYFCASFYRGNEQFFGPGTRLTVL.

The chain carries TRBV2 and TRBJ1-1; no firm D call. Germline values: CDR1 SNHLY, CDR2 FYNNEI. This CDR3 is 14 amino acids long. Between the trimmed V and J ends, which lost 2 bases and 3 bases, there was a span of 10 bases. The DNA for the CDR3 is TGTGCCAGCAGTGAACGGCGCACGGACACTGAAGCTTTCTTT. Protein product: CASSERRTDTEAFF.

The chain joins TRBV2 to TRBJ1-2; a possible D gene is TRBD1 (5 bases). CDR3 size: 12 residues. With 3 bases removed from V and 4 bases from J, the gap between germline ends came to 6 bases. Germline CDR1 is SNHLY and CDR2 is FYNNEI. The DNA of the CDR3 is TGTGCCAGCAGTGAGGGACTCTATGGCTACACCTTC. It specifies CASSEGLYGYTF.

This chain links TRBV6-5 with TRBJ2-3; D possibly corresponds to TRBD1 (6 bases). Germline V CDR1 and CDR2: MNHEY, SVGAGI. This CDR3 is built from 14 residues. The V and J ends lost 10 bases and 6 bases respectively, with 20 bases between them. CDR3 DNA sequence: TGTGCCACCACTAGGGACATTCGAGGGGATACGCAGTATTTT. This translates into CATTRDIRGDTQYF.

This clone was observed a few times. The chain is built from TRBV4-2 and TRBJ1-2; the D gene is possibly TRBD1 (5 bases). V was clipped by 1 base and J by 5 bases, with 17 bases between them. This CDR3 region has 16 residues. Germline lookup yields CDR1 LGHNA and CDR2 YNFKEQ. DNA of the CDR3: TGTGCCAGCAGCCAAGCGCAGGTTACCCAGGGATATGGCTACACCTTC. Protein product: CASSQAQVTQGYGYTF.

CDR3 amino acids: CASSRGVGYSPLHF. CDR3 nucleotides: TGTGCCAGCAGTCGGGGAGTTGGGTATTCACCCCTCCACTTT. V and J are TRBV6-5 and TRBJ1-6; D call uncertain. Looked up from germline, CDR1 is MNHEY and CDR2 is SVGAGI. The ends were cut back, 5 bases at V and 8 bases at J, with 13 bases in the middle. This CDR3 contains 14 residues.

In this sample, this clone turned up a few times. The genes are TRBV7-9 and TRBJ1-2; 11 nucleotides line up with TRBD1. This CDR3 contains 15 residues. The J segment lost 2 bases and the V segment lost 4 bases, leaving 3 bases of the junction unmatched. Looked up from germline, CDR1 is SEHNR and CDR2 is FQNEAQ (reference sequence). This CDR3 is CASSSRTGGNYGYTF. In DNA, the CDR3 is TGTGCCAGCAGCTCAAGGACAGGGGGCAACTATGGCTACACCTTC.

Only a few counts were recorded for this clone. V gene TRBV9 combines with J gene TRBJ1-5; TRBD1 aligns across 8 bases. Germline trimming cut 4 bases from V and 7 bases from J; bases unmatched to any gene: 10. CDR1 is SGDLS and CDR2 is YYNGEE in the germline V gene. The CDR3 runs 15 residues. This CDR3 is CASSPRTGLNQPQHF. The CDR3 bases are TGTGCCAGCAGCCCCCGGACAGGGTTGAACCAGCCCCAGCATTTT.

This clone was seen a handful of times. V usage is TRBV6-5 and J usage is TRBJ2-7, with 8 bases identical to TRBD1. CDR3 length: 14 amino acids. Germline-derived CDR1 and CDR2 are MNHEY and SVGAGI. Trimming removed 10 bases from V and 2 bases from J; junction bases left unmatched: 10. As DNA, the CDR3 is TGTGCCACCACCAAGGACAGGGCCCCCTACGAGCAGTACTTC. It translates to CATTKDRAPYEQYF.

The V call is TRBV27, the J call TRBJ1-6; 7 bases agree with TRBD1. V was clipped by 0 bases and J by 4 bases; unmatched bases: 9. CDR3 length: 18 residues. From germline, CDR1 is MNHEY and CDR2 SMNVEV (reference sequence). CDR3 in amino acids: CASSLSGTARKYNSPLHF. CDR3 in DNA: TGTGCCAGCAGTTTATCGGGGACAGCCCGAAAGTATAATTCACCCCTCCACTTT.

The chain is built from TRBV7-2 and TRBJ2-2; a weak D match, TRBD1 (6 bases). CDR1 is SGHTA and CDR2 is FQGNSA in the germline V gene. Trimming pared 5 bases from V and 6 bases from J, leaving 10 bases between. This CDR3 comprises 13 residues. CDR3 in amino acids: CASSAGTSGELFF. As DNA, the CDR3 is TGTGCCAGCAGCGCCGGGACATCCGGGGAGCTGTTTTTT.

V is TRBV28 and J is TRBJ2-7, with D uncertain. V shed 2 bases and J shed 2 bases, with 7 bases lying between them. CDR3 size: 13 residues. The germline V gene encodes CDR1 MDHEN and CDR2 SYDVKM. The CDR3 sequence: CASSLNGPYEQYF. In DNA form, the CDR3 reads TGTGCCAGCAGTTTAAACGGCCCCTACGAGCAGTACTTC.

The chain couples TRBV6-5 to TRBJ2-1; the match to TRBD2 covers 9 bases. The CDR3 length is 14 residues. Germline V gene sequence: CDR1 MNHEY, CDR2 SVGAGI. V shed 2 bases and J 9 bases; nucleotides not matched to a gene: 5. The CDR3 spells CASSYGGGDTEQFF. CDR3 in DNA: TGTGCCAGCAGTTACGGCGGGGGGGATACTGAGCAGTTCTTC.

This clone was counted a few times. J is TRBJ2-1 and V is TRBV15; TRBD1 matches 7 bases. The trim removed 4 bases at V and 8 bases at J, leaving 5 bases unmatched. CDR1 LNHNV and CDR2 YYDKDF come from the germline V gene (reference sequence). The CDR3 extends over 13 amino acids. The CDR3 protein is CATSNRGYDEQFF. The CDR3, as DNA: TGTGCCACCAGCAACAGGGGTTACGATGAGCAGTTCTTC.

The V call is TRBV10-3, the J call TRBJ1-5, with D uncertain. Germline V gene data show CDR1 as ENHRY and CDR2 as SYGVKD. The CDR3 totals 15 residues. Trimming cost V 3 bases and J 0 bases, with 9 bases left between them. The CDR3 here is CAISETQDSNQPQHF. The CDR3, as DNA: TGTGCCATCAGTGAAACCCAGGATAGCAATCAGCCCCAGCATTTT.

J is TRBJ2-1 and V is TRBV11-3; 7 bases match TRBD1. V dropped 5 bases and J dropped 7; count of bases not matched to a gene: 2. Germline CDR1 SGHNT, CDR2 YENEEA. This CDR3 comprises 12 residues. CDR3 region: CASSGTVNEQFF. As DNA, the CDR3 is TGTGCCAGCAGCGGGACAGTTAATGAGCAGTTCTTC.

The chain links TRBV30 to TRBJ2-3; D unresolved. Germline loops: CDR1 GTSNPN, CDR2 SVGIG (reference sequence). V was cut by 0 bases and J by 4 bases, with 14 bases left in between. This CDR3 region has 15 residues. Here the CDR3 DNA reads TGTGCCTGGAGTGTACCCCCCGTTCGTGCAGATACGCAGTATTTT. This encodes CAWSVPPVRADTQYF. Combining the CDR3 with reference TRBV30 and TRBJ2-3 gives the whole variable domain SQTIHQWPATLVQPVGSPLSLECTVEGTSNPNLYWYRQAAGRGLQLLFYSVGIGQISSEVPQNLSASRPQDRQFILSSKKLLLSDSGFYLCAWSVPPVRADTQYFGPGTRLTVL.

The chain couples TRBV5-1 to TRBJ2-7; 8 bases are shared with TRBD2. Germline values: CDR1 SGHRS, CDR2 YFSETQ. J was trimmed by 3 bases and V by 0 bases; bases with no gene match: 11. This CDR3 contains 17 residues. CDR3 residues: CASSLVLAGSPGYEQYF. The CDR3 coding sequence is TGCGCCAGCAGCTTGGTTCTAGCGGGTTCCCCTGGCTACGAGCAGTACTTC.

The chain uses TRBV6-5 and TRBJ2-1; D ambiguous. V was cut by 0 bases and J by 6 bases, with 3 bases left in between. The CDR3 runs 12 residues. Germline CDR1 MNHEY, CDR2 SVGAGI. The CDR3 reads CASSYSCNEQFF. For the CDR3, the DNA is TGTGCCAGCAGTTACTCTTGCAATGAGCAGTTCTTC.

This clone was observed a few times. Different DNA sequences within this sample yield the same CDR3. This sequence joins TRBV9 and TRBJ2-3; D is uncertain. This CDR3 is built from 12 residues. V shed 2 bases and J shed 5 bases, with 6 bases lying between them. CDR1 and CDR2 from the germline V gene are SGDLS and YYNGEE. CDR3 nucleotides: TGTGCCAGCAGCGTCTTAGGAGATACGCAGTATTTT. Amino acid sequence: CASSVLGDTQYF.

This chain connects TRBV7-8 to TRBJ1-2; TRBD1 matches at 10 bases. The germline gives CDR1 SGHVS, CDR2 FQNEAQ. Losses at the gene ends were 8 bases for V and 8 bases for J; bases not matched to a gene: 14. The CDR3 has 15 amino acids. The CDR3 coding sequence is TGTGCCAGCTTACCCGGGACAGGGGTAACTTCAGGCTACACCTTC. Its protein is CASLPGTGVTSGYTF. The entire variable domain, with the rest obtained from reference TRBV7-8 and TRBJ1-2, is as follows: GAGVSQSPRYKVAKRGQDVALRCDPISGHVSLFWYQQALGQGPEFLTYFQNEAQLDKSGLPSDRFFAERPEGSVSTLKIQRTQQEDSAVYLCASLPGTGVTSGYTFGSGTRLTVV.

As to this clone: Within the sample, other DNA sequences also encode this same CDR3. The chain combines TRBV6-5 with TRBJ1-2; D not resolved. This CDR3 has 14 residues. Per the germline V gene, CDR1 is MNHEY and CDR2 is SVGAGI. V lost 0 bases and J lost 2, with 7 bases in between. This chain's CDR3 is CASSYSGRNYGYTF. The CDR3 DNA follows: TGTGCCAGCAGTTACTCCGGCAGGAACTATGGCTACACCTTC.